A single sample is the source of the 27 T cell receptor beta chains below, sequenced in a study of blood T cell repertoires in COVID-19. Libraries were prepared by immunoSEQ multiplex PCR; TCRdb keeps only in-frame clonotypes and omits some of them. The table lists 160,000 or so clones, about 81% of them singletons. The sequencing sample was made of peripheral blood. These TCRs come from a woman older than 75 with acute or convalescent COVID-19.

Here the CDR3 reads CASRSMGQGNEQFF. The CDR3 DNA reads TGTGCCAGCAGGAGTATGGGCCAAGGCAATGAGCAGTTCTTC. This sequence joins TRBV6-5 and TRBJ2-1; no definite D call. The CDR3 runs 14 residues. The V end was cut by 6 bases, the J end by 6 bases, with 15 bases between. Germline CDR1 and CDR2: MNHEY and SVGAGI.

CDR3 coding DNA: TGTGCCAGCACGGCCGGGACAGGGGGTTCAGAGACCCAGTACTTC. The encoded protein is CASTAGTGGSETQYF. The chain uses TRBV6-5 and TRBJ2-5; TRBD1 aligns across 11 bases. The CDR3 runs to 15 residues. CDR1 is MNHEY, CDR2 SVGAGI, per germline. V was pared by 7 bases and J by 4 bases, with 8 bases of the junction left unmatched.

CDR3 region: CASGRGFTYEQYF. CDR3 nucleotides: TGTGCCAGCGGCAGGGGGTTTACCTACGAGCAGTACTTC. J is TRBJ2-7 and V is TRBV12-3 or TRBV12-4; 7 bases match TRBD1. This CDR3 has 13 amino acids. Trimming took 8 bases from V and 2 from J; bases not matched to a gene: 6.

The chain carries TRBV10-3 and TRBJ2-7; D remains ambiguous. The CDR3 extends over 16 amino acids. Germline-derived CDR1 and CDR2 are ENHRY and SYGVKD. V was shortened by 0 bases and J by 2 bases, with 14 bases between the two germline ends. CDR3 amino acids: CAISESIGSVTYEQYF. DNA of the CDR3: TGTGCCATCAGTGAGTCGATCGGGTCGGTTACCTACGAGCAGTACTTC.

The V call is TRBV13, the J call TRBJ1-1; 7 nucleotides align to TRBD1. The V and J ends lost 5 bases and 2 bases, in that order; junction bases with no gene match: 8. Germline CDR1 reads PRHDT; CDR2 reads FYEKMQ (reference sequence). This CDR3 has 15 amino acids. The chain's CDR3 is CASSPLWDSNTEAFF. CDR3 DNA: TGTGCCAGCAGCCCTCTGTGGGACAGCAACACTGAAGCTTTCTTT.

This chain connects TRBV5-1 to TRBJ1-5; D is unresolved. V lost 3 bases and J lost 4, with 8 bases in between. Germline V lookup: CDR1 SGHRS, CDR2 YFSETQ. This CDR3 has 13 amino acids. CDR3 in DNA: TGCGCCAGCAGCTGGTCAGGTAATCAGCCCCAGCATTTT. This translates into CASSWSGNQPQHF. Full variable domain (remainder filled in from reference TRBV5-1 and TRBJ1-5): KAGVTQTPRYLIKTRGQQVTLSCSPISGHRSVSWYQQTPGQGLQFLFEYFSETQRNKGNFPGRFSGRQFSNSRSEMNVSTLELGDSALYLCASSWSGNQPQHFGDGTRLSIL.

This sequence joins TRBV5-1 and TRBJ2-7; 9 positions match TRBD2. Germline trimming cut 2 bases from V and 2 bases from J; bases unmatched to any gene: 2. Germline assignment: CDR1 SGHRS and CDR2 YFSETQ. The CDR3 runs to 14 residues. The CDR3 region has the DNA TGCGCCAGCAGCTTTGGCGGGAGGGCCTACGAGCAGTACTTC. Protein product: CASSFGGRAYEQYF.

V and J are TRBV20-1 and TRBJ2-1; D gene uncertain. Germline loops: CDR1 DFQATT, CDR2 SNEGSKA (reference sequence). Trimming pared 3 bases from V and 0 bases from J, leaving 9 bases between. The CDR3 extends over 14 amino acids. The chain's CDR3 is CSASSRSSYNEQFF. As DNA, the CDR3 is TGCAGTGCTAGTAGTAGAAGCTCCTACAATGAGCAGTTCTTC.

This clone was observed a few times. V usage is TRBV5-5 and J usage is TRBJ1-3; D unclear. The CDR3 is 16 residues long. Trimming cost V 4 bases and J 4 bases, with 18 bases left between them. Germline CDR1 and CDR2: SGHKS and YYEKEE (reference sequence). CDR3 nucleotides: TGTGCCAGCAGCCGGGAGCCGACGTTCTCCGGAAACACCATATATTTT. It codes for CASSREPTFSGNTIYF. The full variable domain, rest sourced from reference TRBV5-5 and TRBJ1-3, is DAGVTQSPTHLIKTRGQQVTLRCSPISGHKSVSWYQQVLGQGPQFIFQYYEKEERGRGNFPDRFSARQFPNYSSELNVNALLLGDSALYLCASSREPTFSGNTIYFGEGSWLTVV.

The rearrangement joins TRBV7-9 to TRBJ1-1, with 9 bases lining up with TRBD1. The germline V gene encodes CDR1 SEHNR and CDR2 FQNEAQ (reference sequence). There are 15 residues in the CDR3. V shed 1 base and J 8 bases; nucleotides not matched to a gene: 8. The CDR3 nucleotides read TGTGCCAGCAGCTTAGATGGGACAGGGCTCGGCGAAGCTTTCTTT. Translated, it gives CASSLDGTGLGEAFF.

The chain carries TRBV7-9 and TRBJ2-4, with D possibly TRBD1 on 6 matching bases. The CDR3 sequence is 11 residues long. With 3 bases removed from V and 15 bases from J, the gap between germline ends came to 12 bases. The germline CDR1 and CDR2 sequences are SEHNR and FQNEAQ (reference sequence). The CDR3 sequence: CASSFLGQLYF. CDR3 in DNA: TGTGCCAGCAGCTTCTTAGGACAGTTGTACTTC.

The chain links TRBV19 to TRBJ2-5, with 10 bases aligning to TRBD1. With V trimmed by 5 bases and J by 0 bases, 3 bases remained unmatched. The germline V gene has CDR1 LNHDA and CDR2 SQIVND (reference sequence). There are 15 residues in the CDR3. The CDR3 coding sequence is TGTGCCAGTAGTCCGGGACAGGGGTACCAAGAGACCCAGTACTTC. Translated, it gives CASSPGQGYQETQYF.

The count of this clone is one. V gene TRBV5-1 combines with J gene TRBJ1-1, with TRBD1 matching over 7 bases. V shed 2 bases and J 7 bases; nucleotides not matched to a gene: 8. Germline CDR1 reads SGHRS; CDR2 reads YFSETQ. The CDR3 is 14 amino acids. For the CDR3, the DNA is TGCGCCAGCAGCTTTGAGGGACAGTTGGGTGAAGCTTTCTTT. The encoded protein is CASSFEGQLGEAFF.

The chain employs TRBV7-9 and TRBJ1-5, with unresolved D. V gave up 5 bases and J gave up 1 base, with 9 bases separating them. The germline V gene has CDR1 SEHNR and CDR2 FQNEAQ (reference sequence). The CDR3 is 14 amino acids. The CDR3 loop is CASSPITSNQPQHF. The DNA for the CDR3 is TGTGCCAGCAGCCCTATAACGAGCAATCAGCCCCAGCATTTT.

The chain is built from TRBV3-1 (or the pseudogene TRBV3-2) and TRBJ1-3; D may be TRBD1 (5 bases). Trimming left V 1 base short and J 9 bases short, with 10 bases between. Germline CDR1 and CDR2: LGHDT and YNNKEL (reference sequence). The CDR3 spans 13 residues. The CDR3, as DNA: TGTGCCAGCAGCCAAGGAGACAGATCCACCATATATTTT. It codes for CASSQGDRSTIYF.

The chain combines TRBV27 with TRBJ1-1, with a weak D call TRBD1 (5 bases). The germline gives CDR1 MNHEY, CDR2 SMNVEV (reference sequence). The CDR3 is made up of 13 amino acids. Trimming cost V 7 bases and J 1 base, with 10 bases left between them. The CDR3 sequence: CASTGFENTEAFF. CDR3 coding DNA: TGTGCCAGCACAGGGTTCGAGAACACTGAAGCTTTCTTT.

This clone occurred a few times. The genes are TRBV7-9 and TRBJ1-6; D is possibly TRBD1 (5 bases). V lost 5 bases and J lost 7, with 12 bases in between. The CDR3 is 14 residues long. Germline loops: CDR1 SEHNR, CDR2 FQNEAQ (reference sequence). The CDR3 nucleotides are TGTGCCAGCAGCCTCGGGGGGGTGAATTCACCCCTCCACTTT. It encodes CASSLGGVNSPLHF.

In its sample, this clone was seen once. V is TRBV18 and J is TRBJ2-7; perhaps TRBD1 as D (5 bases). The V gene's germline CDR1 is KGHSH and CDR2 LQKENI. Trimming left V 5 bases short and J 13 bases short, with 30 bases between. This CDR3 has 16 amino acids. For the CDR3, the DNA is TGTGCCAGCTCATTTACAGGTCCCAAAACTTCGAGTGTTCAATACTTC. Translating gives CASSFTGPKTSSVQYF.

DNA of the CDR3: TGTGCCAGCGTGCGATCTCCTACCGGGGAGCTGTTTTTT. This codes for CASVRSPTGELFF. This chain joins TRBV28 and TRBJ2-2, with D hard to call. Trimming pared 8 bases from V and 5 bases from J, leaving 12 bases between. CDR3 length: 13 residues. Germline V gives CDR1 MDHEN, CDR2 SYDVKM. Filled out from reference TRBV28 and TRBJ2-2, the complete variable domain reads DVKVTQSSRYLVKRTGEKVFLECVQDMDHENMFWYRQDPGLGLRLIYFSYDVKMKEKGDIPEGYSVSREKKERFSLILESASTNQTSMYLCASVRSPTGELFFGEGSRLTVL.

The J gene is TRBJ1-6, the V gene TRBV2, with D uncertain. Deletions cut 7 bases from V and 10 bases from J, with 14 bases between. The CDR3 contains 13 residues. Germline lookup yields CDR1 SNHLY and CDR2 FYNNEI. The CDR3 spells CASKPGLTSPLHF. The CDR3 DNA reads TGTGCCAGCAAACCGGGTTTGACCTCACCCCTCCACTTT.

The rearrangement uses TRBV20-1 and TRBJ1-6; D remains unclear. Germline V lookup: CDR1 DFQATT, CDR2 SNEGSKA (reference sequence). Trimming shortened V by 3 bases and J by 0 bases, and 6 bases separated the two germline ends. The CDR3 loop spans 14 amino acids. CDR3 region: CSASASSYNSPLHF. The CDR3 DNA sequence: TGCAGTGCTAGTGCTAGCTCCTATAATTCACCCCTCCACTTT.

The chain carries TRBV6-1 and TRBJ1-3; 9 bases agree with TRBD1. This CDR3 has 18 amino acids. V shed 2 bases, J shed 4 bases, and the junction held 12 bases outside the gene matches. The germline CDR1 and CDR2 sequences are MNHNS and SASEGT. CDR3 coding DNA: TGTGCCAGCAGTGAAAGATTAGGGGGGACAGGGAGCGGAAACACCATATATTTT. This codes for CASSERLGGTGSGNTIYF.

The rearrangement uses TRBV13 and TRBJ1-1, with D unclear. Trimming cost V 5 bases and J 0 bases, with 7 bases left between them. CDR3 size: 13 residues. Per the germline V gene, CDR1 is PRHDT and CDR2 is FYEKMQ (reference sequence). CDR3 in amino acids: CASSDNMNTEAFF. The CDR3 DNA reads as TGTGCCAGCAGCGACAATATGAACACTGAAGCTTTCTTT. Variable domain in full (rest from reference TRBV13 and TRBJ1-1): AAGVIQSPRHLIKEKRETATLKCYPIPRHDTVYWYQQGPGQDPQFLISFYEKMQSDKGSIPDRFSAQQFSDYHSELNMSSLELGDSALYFCASSDNMNTEAFFGQGTRLTVV.

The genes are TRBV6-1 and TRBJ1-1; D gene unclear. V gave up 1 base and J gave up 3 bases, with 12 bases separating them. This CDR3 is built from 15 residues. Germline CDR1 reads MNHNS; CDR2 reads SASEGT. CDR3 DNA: TGTGCCAGCAGTGAAGGACACCTGGATGACACTGAAGCTTTCTTT. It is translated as CASSEGHLDDTEAFF.

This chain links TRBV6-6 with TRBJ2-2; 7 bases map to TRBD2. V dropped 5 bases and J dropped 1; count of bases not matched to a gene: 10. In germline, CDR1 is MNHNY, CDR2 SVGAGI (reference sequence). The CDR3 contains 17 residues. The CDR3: CASSLIRASGNTGELFF. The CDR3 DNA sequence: TGTGCCAGCAGTCTGATCAGGGCTAGCGGGAACACCGGGGAGCTGTTTTTT.

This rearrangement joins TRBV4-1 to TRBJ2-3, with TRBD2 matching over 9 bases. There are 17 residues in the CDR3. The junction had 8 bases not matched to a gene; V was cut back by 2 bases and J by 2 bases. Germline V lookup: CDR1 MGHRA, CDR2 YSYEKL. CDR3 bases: TGCGCCAGCAGCCAACAACTAGCGGGTACGCCCACAGATACGCAGTATTTT. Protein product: CASSQQLAGTPTDTQYF.

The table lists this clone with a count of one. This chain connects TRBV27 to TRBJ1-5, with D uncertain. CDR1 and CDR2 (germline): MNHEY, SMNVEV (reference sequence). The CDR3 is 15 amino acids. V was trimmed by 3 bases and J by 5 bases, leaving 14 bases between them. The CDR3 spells CASSFRRGAHQPQHF. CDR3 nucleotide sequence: TGTGCCAGCAGTTTCCGCCGGGGAGCCCATCAGCCCCAGCATTTT.